Below are 8 T cell receptor beta chains sequenced from a single sample in a study of T cell repertoires in ileal Crohn's disease. The repertoire was sequenced with immunoSEQ multiplex PCR; TCRdb's copy has only in-frame clones and lacks some. The sample holds approximately 30,000 clones, roughly 77% seen once. The specimen sequenced was ileal tissue. These receptors came from an adult with Crohn's disease.

The chain has TRBV4-1 and TRBJ2-1, with D possibly matching TRBD1 (7 bases). Germline assignment: CDR1 MGHRA and CDR2 YSYEKL. V lost 2 bases to trimming and J lost 8 bases, with 16 bases between them. CDR3 size: 15 residues. The CDR3 spells CASSQRGGTVDEQFF. CDR3 sequence (DNA): TGCGCCAGCAGCCAAAGAGGCGGGACAGTTGATGAGCAGTTCTTC.

The chain couples TRBV18 to TRBJ2-7; D possibly corresponds to TRBD1 (7 bases). CDR1 and CDR2 (germline): KGHSH, LQKENI. Between the trimmed V and J ends, which lost 2 bases and 0 bases, there was a span of 11 bases. The CDR3 has 15 amino acids. The CDR3 nucleotides are TGTGCCAGCTCACCAGCCCAGGGGGGCTCCTACGAGCAGTACTTC. Encoded protein: CASSPAQGGSYEQYF.

DNA for the CDR3: TGTGCCATCAGTGCCCCATCTACTGGGGCCAACGTCCTGACTTTC. It yields the protein CAISAPSTGANVLTF. This rearrangement joins TRBV10-3 to TRBJ2-6; D is ambiguous. This CDR3 is 15 amino acids long. The V end lost 4 bases, the J end lost 2 bases, and 9 bases lay between the germline ends. CDR1 ENHRY and CDR2 SYGVKD come from the germline V gene.

The V call is TRBV19, the J call TRBJ2-7, with D unclear. This CDR3 region has 13 residues. With 3 bases removed from V and 8 bases from J, the gap between germline ends came to 14 bases. The germline CDR1 and CDR2 sequences are LNHDA and SQIVND (reference sequence). CDR3 amino acids: CASSMVTYGQQYF. CDR3 bases: TGTGCCAGTAGTATGGTCACCTACGGTCAGCAGTACTTC.

This rearrangement joins TRBV2 to TRBJ1-1, with D uncertain. V lost 7 bases and J lost 0, with 9 bases in between. Germline CDR1 reads SNHLY; CDR2 reads FYNNEI. This CDR3 region has 13 residues. CDR3 sequence: CASKAGMNTEAFF. The CDR3 DNA sequence: TGTGCCAGCAAGGCAGGAATGAACACTGAAGCTTTCTTT.

This chain uses TRBV2 with TRBJ1-2; D is perhaps TRBD1 (5 bases). CDR3 length: 17 amino acids. Germline loops: CDR1 SNHLY, CDR2 FYNNEI. V was clipped by 2 bases and J by 1 base, with 17 bases between them. CDR3 amino acids: CASSESTAYHFNYGYTF. Here the CDR3 DNA reads TGTGCCAGCAGTGAATCGACAGCGTACCACTTTAACTATGGCTACACCTTC.

J is TRBJ1-5 and V is TRBV19; D not certain. Per the germline V gene, CDR1 is LNHDA and CDR2 is SQIVND (reference sequence). Trimming removed 5 bases from V and 2 bases from J, with 13 bases in between. This CDR3 contains 15 residues. Here the CDR3 DNA reads TGTGCCAGTAGTTTGGGCCCCACGGGCAATCAGCCCCAGCATTTT. It encodes CASSLGPTGNQPQHF. Looking up the rest from reference TRBV19 and TRBJ1-5 gives the full variable domain: DGGITQSPKYLFRKEGQNVTLSCEQNLNHDAMYWYRQDPGQGLRLIYYSQIVNDFQKGDIAEGYSVSREKKESFPLTVTSAQKNPTAFYLCASSLGPTGNQPQHFGDGTRLSIL.

This rearrangement joins TRBV10-3 to TRBJ2-1; a possible D gene is TRBD2 (7 bases). The CDR3 is 14 residues long. CDR1 and CDR2 from the germline V gene are ENHRY and SYGVKD. The ends were cut back, 5 bases at V and 6 bases at J, with 14 bases in the middle. The CDR3 spells CAISYREGINEQFF. The CDR3 DNA is TGTGCCATCAGTTACAGGGAGGGGATCAATGAGCAGTTCTTC.